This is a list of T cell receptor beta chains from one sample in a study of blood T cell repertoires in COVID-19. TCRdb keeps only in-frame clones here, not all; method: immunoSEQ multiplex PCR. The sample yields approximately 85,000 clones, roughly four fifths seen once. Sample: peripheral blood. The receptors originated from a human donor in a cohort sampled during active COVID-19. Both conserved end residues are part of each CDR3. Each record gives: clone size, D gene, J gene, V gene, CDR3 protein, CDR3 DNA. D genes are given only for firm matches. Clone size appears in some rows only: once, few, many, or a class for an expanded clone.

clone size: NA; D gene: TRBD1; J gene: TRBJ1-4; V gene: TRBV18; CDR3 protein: CATQQGANEKLFF; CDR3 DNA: TGTGCCACCCAACAGGGGGCTAATGAAAAACTGTTTTTT
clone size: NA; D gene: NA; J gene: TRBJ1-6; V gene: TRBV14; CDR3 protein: CASSQDSLERPLHF; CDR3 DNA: TGTGCCAGCAGCCAGGACAGCCTCGAAAGGCCCCTCCACTTT
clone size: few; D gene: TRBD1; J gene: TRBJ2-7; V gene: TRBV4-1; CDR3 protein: CASSQGYRGRVESYEQYF; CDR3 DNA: TGCGCCAGCAGCCAAGGATACAGGGGGCGGGTCGAGTCCTACGAGCAGTACTTC
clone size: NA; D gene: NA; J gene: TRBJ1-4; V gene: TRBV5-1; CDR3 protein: CASSAGRDTNEKLFF; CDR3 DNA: TGCGCCAGCAGCGCCGGGAGGGACACTAATGAAAAACTGTTTTTT
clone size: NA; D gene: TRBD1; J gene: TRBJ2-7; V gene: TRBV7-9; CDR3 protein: CASTSQGTYEQYF; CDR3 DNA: TGTGCCAGCACCTCACAGGGGACCTACGAGCAGTACTTC
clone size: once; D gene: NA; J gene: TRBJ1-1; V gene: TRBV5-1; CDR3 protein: CASSRRPDRNTEAFF; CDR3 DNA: TGCGCCAGCAGCAGGCGGCCCGACAGAAACACTGAAGCTTTCTTT
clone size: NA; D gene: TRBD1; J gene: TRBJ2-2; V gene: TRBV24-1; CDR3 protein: CATSDPGTGGVGELFF; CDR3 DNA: TGTGCCACCAGTGATCCCGGGACAGGGGGCGTCGGGGAGCTGTTTTTT
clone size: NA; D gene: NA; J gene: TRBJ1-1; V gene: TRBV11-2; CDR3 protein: CASSLGPLLFF; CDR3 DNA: TGTGCCAGCAGCTTAGGGCCCCTCTTGTTCTTT
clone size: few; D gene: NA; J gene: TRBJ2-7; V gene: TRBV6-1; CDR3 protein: CASSEILQDASYEQYF; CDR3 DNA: TGTGCCAGCAGTGAGATTTTACAGGACGCATCCTACGAGCAGTACTTC
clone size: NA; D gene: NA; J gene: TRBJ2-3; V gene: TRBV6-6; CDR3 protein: CASISTFTDTQYF; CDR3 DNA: TGTGCCAGCATATCAACTTTCACAGATACGCAGTATTTT
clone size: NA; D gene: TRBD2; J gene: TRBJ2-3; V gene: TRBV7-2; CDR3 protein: CASSGLAGGPTDTQYF; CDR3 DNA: TGTGCCAGCAGTGGACTAGCGGGGGGGCCTACAGATACGCAGTATTTT
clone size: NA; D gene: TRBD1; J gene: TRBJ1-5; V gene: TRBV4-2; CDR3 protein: CASSPRDRGLRQPQHF; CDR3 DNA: TGTGCCAGCAGCCCCAGGGACAGGGGGCTGAGGCAGCCCCAGCATTTT
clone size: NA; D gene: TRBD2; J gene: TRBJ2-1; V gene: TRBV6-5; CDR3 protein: CASVLAGGYNEQFF; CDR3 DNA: TGTGCCAGCGTGCTAGCGGGGGGCTACAATGAGCAGTTCTTC
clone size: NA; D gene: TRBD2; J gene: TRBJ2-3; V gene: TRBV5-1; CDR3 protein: CASSPGGTSGGMNTQYF; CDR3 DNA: TGCGCCAGCAGCCCCGGAGGGACTAGCGGGGGAATGAATACGCAGTATTTT
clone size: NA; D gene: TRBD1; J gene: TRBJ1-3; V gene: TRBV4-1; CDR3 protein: CASSQHRGGNTIYF; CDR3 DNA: TGCGCCAGCAGCCAACACAGGGGTGGAAACACCATATATTTT
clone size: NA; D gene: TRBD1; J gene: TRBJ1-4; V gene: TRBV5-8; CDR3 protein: CASSKGQNRGRNEKLFF; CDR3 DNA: TGTGCCAGCAGCAAGGGACAAAACAGGGGGCGTAATGAAAAACTGTTTTTT
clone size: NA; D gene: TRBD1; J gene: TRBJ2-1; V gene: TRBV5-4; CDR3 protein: CASSLGQGGWNEQFF; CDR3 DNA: TGTGCCAGCAGCTTGGGACAGGGGGGGTGGAATGAGCAGTTCTTC
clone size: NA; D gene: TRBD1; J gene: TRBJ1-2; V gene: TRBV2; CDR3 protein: CASSEGAGGGGYTF; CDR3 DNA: TGTGCCAGCAGTGAAGGGGCAGGGGGTGGTGGCTACACCTTC
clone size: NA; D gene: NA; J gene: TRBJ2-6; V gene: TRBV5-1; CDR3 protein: CASSSAGKSSSGANVLTF; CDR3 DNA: TGCGCCAGCAGCTCAGCCGGGAAATCAAGCTCTGGGGCCAACGTCCTGACTTTC
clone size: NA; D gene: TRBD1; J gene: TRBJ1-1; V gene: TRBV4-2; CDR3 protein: CASSLKGQGDPEAFF; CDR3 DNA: TGTGCCAGCAGCCTTAAGGGACAGGGGGACCCTGAAGCTTTCTTT
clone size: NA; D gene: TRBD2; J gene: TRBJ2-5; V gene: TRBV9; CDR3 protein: CASSVTSGGAKETQYF; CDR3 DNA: TGTGCCAGCAGCGTCACCAGCGGGGGGGCCAAAGAGACCCAGTACTTC
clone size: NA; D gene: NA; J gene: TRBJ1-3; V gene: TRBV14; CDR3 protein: CASSPWRATSGNTIYF; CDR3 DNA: TGTGCCAGCAGCCCGTGGAGGGCGACCTCGGGAAACACCATATATTTT
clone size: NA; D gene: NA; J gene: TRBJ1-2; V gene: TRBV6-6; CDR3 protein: CASSYSGRGGYTF; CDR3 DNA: TGTGCCAGCAGTTACTCGGGGAGGGGTGGCTACACCTTC
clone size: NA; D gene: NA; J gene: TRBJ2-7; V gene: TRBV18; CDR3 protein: CASSPPSKQGTYEQYF; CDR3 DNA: TGTGCCAGCTCACCACCTTCAAAACAGGGGACTTACGAGCAGTACTTC
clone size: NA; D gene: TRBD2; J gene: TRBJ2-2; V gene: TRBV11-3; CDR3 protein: CASSTPKPGLDSTGELFF; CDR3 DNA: TGTGCCAGCAGCACACCGAAACCGGGACTAGACTCCACCGGGGAGCTGTTTTTT
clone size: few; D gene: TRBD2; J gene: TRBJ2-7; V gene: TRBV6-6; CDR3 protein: CASSYSSGMPDEQYF; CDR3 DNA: TGTGCCAGCAGTTACTCGAGCGGGATGCCTGACGAGCAGTACTTC
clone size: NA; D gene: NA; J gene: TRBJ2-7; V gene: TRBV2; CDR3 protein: CASSEQGLLTYEQYF; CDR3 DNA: TGTGCCAGCTCGGAACAGGGTCTCCTAACCTACGAGCAGTACTTC
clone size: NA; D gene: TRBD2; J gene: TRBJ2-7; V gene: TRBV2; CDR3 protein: CASSRGQGGYEQYF; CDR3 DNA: TGTGCCAGCAGTCGAGGGCAGGGAGGGTACGAGCAGTACTTC
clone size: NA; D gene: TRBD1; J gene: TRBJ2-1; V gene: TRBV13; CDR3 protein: CASSLTGGRVEFF; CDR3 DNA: TGTGCCAGCAGCCTGACAGGGGGAAGGGTCGAGTTCTTC
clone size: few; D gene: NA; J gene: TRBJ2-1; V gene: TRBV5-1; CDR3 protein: CASSLNRYNEQFF; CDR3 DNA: TGCGCCAGCAGCTTGAATAGATACAATGAGCAGTTCTTC
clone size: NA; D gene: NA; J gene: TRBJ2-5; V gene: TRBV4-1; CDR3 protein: CASSQVPTGREETQYF; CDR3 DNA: TGCGCCAGCAGCCAAGTTCCCACAGGGAGGGAAGAGACCCAGTACTTC
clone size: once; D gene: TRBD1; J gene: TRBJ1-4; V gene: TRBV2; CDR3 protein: CASSGGGGGGEKLFF; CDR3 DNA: TGTGCCAGCAGTGGTGGTGGAGGGGGCGGTGAAAAACTGTTTTTT
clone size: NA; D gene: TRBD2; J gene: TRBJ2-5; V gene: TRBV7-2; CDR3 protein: CASSSIGALAGTKGTQYF; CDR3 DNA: TGTGCCAGCAGCTCAATCGGTGCTCTAGCGGGGACCAAGGGGACCCAGTACTTC
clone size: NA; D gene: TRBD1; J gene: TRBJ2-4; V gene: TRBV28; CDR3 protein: CASSFIRDRGLGRAKNIQYF; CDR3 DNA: TGTGCCAGCAGTTTCATTCGGGACAGGGGGCTCGGGAGGGCCAAAAACATTCAGTACTTC
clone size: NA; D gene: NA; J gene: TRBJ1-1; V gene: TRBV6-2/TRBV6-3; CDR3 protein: CASSVQQNTEAFF; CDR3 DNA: TGTGCCAGCAGTGTACAGCAGAACACTGAAGCTTTCTTT
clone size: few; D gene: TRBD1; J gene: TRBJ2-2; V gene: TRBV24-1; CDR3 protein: CATSVSGQLQTRELFF; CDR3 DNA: TGTGCCACCAGTGTCTCGGGACAGCTACAAACGCGGGAGCTGTTTTTT
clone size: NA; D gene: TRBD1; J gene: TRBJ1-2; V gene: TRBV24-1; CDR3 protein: CATSDSNRGYGYTF; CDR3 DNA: TGTGCCACCAGTGATTCCAACAGGGGTTATGGCTACACCTTC
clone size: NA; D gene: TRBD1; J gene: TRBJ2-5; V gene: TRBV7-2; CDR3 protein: CASSLGDRARETQYF; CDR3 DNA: TGTGCCAGCAGCTTAGGGGACAGGGCCAGAGAGACCCAGTACTTC
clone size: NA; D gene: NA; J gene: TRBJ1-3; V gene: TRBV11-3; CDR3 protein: CASSHRGSSGNTIYF; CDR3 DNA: TGTGCCAGCAGCCACCGCGGGTCCTCTGGAAACACCATATATTTT
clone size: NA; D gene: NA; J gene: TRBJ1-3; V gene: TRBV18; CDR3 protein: CASSPVEGSSGNTIYF; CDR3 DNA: TGTGCCAGCTCACCAGTGGAGGGTAGCTCTGGAAACACCATATATTTT
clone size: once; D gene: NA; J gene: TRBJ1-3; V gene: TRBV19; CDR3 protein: CASSSHAAGNTIYF; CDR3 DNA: TGTGCCAGTAGTAGTCATGCAGCTGGAAACACCATATATTTT
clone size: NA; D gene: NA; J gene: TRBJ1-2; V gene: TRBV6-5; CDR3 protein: CASSPGAGGYGYTF; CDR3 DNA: TGTGCCAGCAGCCCAGGGGCGGGTGGCTATGGCTACACCTTC
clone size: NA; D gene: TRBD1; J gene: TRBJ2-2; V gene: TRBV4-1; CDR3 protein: CASSLGQGFSGELFF; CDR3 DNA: TGCGCCAGCAGCCTTGGACAGGGCTTCTCCGGGGAGCTGTTTTTT
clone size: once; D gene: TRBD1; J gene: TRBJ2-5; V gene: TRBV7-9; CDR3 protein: CASSFGTAQETQYF; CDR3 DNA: TGTGCCAGCAGCTTCGGGACAGCCCAAGAGACCCAGTACTTC
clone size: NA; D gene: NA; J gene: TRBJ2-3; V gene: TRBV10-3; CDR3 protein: CATRQDADTQYF; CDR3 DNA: TGTGCCACCAGACAGGACGCAGATACGCAGTATTTT
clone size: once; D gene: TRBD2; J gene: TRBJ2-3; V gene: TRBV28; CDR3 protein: CASSPGGAAVMTQYF; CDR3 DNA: TGTGCCAGCAGTCCCGGGGGGGCCGCGGTCATGACGCAGTATTTT
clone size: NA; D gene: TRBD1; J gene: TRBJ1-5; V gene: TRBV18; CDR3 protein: CASSHDRVNQPQHF; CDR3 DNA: TGTGCCAGCTCACACGACAGGGTAAACCAGCCCCAGCATTTT
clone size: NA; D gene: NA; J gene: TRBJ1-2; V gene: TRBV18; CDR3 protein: CASSPLREPTYGYTF; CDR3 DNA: TGTGCCAGCTCCCCACTACGGGAGCCGACCTATGGCTACACCTTC
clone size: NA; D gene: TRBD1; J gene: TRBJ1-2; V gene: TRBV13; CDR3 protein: CASSLGAGGHYGYTF; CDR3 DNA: TGTGCCAGCAGCTTAGGCGCAGGGGGCCACTATGGCTACACCTTC
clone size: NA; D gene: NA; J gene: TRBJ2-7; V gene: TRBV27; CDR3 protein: CASPLPPYPSYEQYF; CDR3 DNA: TGTGCCAGCCCCCTTCCCCCCTACCCCTCCTACGAGCAGTACTTC
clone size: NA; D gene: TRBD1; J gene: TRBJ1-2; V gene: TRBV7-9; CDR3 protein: CASIETGAGSGYTF; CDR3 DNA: TGTGCCAGCATCGAAACAGGGGCTGGGAGTGGCTACACCTTC